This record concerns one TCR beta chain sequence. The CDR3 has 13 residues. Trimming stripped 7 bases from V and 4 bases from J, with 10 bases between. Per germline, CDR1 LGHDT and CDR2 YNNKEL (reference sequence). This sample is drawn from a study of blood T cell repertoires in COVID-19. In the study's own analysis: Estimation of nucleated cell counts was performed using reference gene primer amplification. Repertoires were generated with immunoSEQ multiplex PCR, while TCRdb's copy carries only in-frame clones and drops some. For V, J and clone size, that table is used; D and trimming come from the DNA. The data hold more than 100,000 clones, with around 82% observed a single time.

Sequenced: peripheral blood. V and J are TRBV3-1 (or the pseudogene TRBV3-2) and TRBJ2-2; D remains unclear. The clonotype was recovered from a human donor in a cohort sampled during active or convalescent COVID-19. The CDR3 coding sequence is TGTGCCAGCAACCTTGCGGTCACCGGGGAGCTGTTTTTT. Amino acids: CASNLAVTGELFF.